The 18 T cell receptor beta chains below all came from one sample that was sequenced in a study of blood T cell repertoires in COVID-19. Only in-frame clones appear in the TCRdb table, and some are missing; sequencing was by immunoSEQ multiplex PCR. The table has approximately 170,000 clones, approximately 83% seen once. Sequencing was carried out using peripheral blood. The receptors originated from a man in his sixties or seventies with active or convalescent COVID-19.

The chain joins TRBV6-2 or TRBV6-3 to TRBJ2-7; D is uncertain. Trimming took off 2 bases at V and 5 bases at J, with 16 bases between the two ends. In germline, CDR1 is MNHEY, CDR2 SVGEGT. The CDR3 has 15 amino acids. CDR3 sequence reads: CASSYDPSSYHEQYF. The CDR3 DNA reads TGTGCCAGCAGTTACGATCCGAGTTCTTATCACGAGCAGTACTTC.

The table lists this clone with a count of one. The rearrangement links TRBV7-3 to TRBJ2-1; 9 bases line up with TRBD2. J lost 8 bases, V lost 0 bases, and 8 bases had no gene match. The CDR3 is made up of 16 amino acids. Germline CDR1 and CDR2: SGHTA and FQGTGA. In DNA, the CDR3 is TGTGCCAGCAGCTTAACGACCGCGGGAGGGCTTTATGAGCAGTTCTTC. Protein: CASSLTTAGGLYEQFF.

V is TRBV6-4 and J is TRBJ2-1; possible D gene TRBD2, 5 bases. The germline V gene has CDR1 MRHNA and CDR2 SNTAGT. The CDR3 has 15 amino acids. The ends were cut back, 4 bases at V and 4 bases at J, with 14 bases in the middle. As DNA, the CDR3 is TGTGCCAGCAGTGCGAGGGATTCCTCATACAATGAGCAGTTCTTC. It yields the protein CASSARDSSYNEQFF.

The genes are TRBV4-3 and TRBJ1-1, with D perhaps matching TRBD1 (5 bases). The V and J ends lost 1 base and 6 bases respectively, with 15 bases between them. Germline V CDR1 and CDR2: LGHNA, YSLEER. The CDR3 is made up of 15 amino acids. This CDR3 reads CASSQGEGLNPEAFF. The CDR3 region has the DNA TGCGCCAGCAGCCAAGGGGAGGGGCTCAATCCTGAAGCTTTCTTT.

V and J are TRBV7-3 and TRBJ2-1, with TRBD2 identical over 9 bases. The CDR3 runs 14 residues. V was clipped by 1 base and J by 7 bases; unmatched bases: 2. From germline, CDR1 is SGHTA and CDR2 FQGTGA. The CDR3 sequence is CASSLNLAGNEQFF. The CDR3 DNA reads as TGTGCCAGCAGCTTAAATCTAGCGGGGAATGAGCAGTTCTTC.

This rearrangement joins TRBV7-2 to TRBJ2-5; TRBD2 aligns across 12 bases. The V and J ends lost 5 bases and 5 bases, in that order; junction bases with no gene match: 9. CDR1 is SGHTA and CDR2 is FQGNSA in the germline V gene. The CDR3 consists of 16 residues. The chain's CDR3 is CASSPRTSGMGETQYF. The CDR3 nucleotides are TGTGCCAGCAGCCCCAGGACTAGCGGGATGGGTGAGACCCAGTACTTC.

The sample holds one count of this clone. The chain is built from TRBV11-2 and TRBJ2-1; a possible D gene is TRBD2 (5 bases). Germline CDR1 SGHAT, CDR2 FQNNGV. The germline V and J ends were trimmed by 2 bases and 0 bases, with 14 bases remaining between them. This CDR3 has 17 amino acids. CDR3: CASSLSASRSSYNEQFF. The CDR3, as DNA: TGTGCCAGCAGCTTATCGGCTAGCAGGAGCTCCTACAATGAGCAGTTCTTC.

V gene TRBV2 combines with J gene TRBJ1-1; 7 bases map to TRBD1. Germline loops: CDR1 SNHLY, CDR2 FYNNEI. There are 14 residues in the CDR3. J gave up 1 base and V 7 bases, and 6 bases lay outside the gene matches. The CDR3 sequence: CASTRDRANTEAFF. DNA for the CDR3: TGTGCCAGCACCCGGGACAGAGCGAACACTGAAGCTTTCTTT.

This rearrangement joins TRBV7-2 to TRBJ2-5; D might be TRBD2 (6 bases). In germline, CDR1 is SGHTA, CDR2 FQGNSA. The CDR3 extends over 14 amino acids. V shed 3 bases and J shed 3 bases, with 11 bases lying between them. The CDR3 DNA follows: TGTGCCAGCAGCTTGGCGGGACGAAAAGAGACCCAGTACTTC. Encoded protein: CASSLAGRKETQYF.

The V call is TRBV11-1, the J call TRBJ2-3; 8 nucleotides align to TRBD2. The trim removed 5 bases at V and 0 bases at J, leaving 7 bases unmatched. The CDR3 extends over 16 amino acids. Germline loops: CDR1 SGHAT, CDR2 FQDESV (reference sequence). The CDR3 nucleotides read TGTGCCAGCAGCCAAGGACTAGCCCGAAGCACAGATACGCAGTATTTT. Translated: CASSQGLARSTDTQYF.

This CDR3 reads CASSLYRGGTDTQYF. DNA for the CDR3: TGTGCCAGCAGTCTCTACAGGGGAGGCACAGATACGCAGTATTTT. The chain carries TRBV27 and TRBJ2-3, with 7 bases fitting TRBD1. The junction had 6 bases not matched to a gene; V was cut back by 5 bases and J by 1 base. CDR1 MNHEY and CDR2 SMNVEV come from the germline V gene (reference sequence). This CDR3 spans 15 amino acids.

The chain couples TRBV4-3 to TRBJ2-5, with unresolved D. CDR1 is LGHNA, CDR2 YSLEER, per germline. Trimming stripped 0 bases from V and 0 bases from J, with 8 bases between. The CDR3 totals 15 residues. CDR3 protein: CASSQDATYQETQYF. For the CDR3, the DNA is TGCGCCAGCAGCCAAGATGCGACATACCAAGAGACCCAGTACTTC.

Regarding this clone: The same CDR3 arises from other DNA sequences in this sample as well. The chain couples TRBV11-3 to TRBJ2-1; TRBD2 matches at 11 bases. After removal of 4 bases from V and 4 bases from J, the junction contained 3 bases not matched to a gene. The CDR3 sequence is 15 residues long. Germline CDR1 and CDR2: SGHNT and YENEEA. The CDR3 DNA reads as TGTGCCAGCAGCTCCGGGACTAGCGGTTACAATGAGCAGTTCTTC. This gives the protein CASSSGTSGYNEQFF.

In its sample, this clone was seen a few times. This CDR3 reads CASSFLQGSYTGELFF. The CDR3 coding sequence is TGTGCCAGCAGCTTCCTTCAAGGGAGCTACACCGGGGAGCTGTTTTTT. The chain couples TRBV11-2 to TRBJ2-2; TRBD2 is a possible D gene (5 bases). Between the trimmed V and J ends, which lost 3 bases and 3 bases, there was a span of 14 bases. Germline assignment: CDR1 SGHAT and CDR2 FQNNGV. The CDR3 length is 16 residues.

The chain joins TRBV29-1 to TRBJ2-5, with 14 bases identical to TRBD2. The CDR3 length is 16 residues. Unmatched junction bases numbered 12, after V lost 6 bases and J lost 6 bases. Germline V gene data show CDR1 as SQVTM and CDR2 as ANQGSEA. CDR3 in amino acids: CSVSPGLAGEAQTQYF. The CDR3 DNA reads TGCAGCGTCTCACCGGGACTAGCGGGAGAGGCTCAGACCCAGTACTTC.

The CDR3 nucleotides read TGTGCCAGCTCACTTGGGACTAGCGGGAGGGCCCTCACCAAAAACATTCAGTACTTC. It yields the protein CASSLGTSGRALTKNIQYF. This chain uses TRBV18 with TRBJ2-4, with 16 positions matching TRBD2. The V segment lost 4 bases and the J segment 2 bases; nucleotides outside the gene matches: 8. The CDR3 has 19 residues. Germline V gene lookup returns CDR1 KGHSH and CDR2 LQKENI.

The CDR3 protein is CASSYRTSGDYEQYF. The CDR3 DNA follows: TGTGCCAGCAGTTACCGGACTAGCGGCGACTACGAGCAGTACTTC. The chain combines TRBV6-2 or TRBV6-3 with TRBJ2-7, with 10 bases identical to TRBD2. The CDR3 is 15 residues long. Unmatched junction bases numbered 4, after V lost 2 bases and J lost 3 bases. Germline CDR1 is MNHEY and CDR2 is SVGEGT.

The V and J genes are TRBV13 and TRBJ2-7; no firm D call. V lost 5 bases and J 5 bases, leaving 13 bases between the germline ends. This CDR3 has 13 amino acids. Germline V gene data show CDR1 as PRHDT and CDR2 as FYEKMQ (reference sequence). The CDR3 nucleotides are TGTGCCAGCAGCCTCAGAGGAATGGACGAGCAGTACTTC. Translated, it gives CASSLRGMDEQYF. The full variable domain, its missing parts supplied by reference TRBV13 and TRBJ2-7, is AAGVIQSPRHLIKEKRETATLKCYPIPRHDTVYWYQQGPGQDPQFLISFYEKMQSDKGSIPDRFSAQQFSDYHSELNMSSLELGDSALYFCASSLRGMDEQYFGPGTRLTVT.